This T cell receptor (beta chain) appears in the sequencing data of a study of T cells in Graves' hyperthyroidism and ophthalmopathy. RNA transcripts provided the source from which TCR beta CDR3 regions were amplified. The HTBI primer set served for first-round RT-PCR of the TCR CDR3. TCRdb reprocessed the multiplex PCR reads via MiXCR and lists one record per CDR3 protein. Of 550,000 to 700,000 distinct CDR3 sequences listed, under 15% are singletons. This CDR3 spans 16 amino acids. With 6 bases clipped from V and 7 bases from J, the junction kept 12 bases outside the gene matches. Per germline, CDR1 SGHNT and CDR2 YENEEA. This clonotype was observed at least ten times.

This clonotype was obtained from a woman aged 40 to 55 with Graves' ophthalmopathy. The V and J genes are TRBV11-3 and TRBJ2-5; 12 nucleotides line up with TRBD2. Specimen: blood. CDR3 nucleotides: TGTGCCAGCAGGGATCGCCTAGCGGGAGGGCCAAGGACCCAGTACTTC. This codes for CASRDRLAGGPRTQYF.